This T cell receptor beta chain was observed in a study of shared clonotypes between healthy human individuals. Data came from immunoSEQ multiplex PCR; TCRdb stores just in-frame clones and leaves some out. This table holds more than 2 million clones, roughly 96% found once. With respect to this clone: What it binds is unknown.

Study-level results: Limitation of the genetic and exposure-history diversity represented came from the few donors.

This clonotype originated in a man aged 18-30 years in good health. The sequenced sample was naive CD4+ T cells sorted from blood. As for subset: CD45RA+ positively selected.

The CDR3 protein is CASSEWTGIRTDTQYF. For the CDR3, the DNA is TGTGCCAGCAGTGAATGGACAGGTATCCGCACAGATACGCAGTATTTT. The rearrangement uses TRBV6-1 and TRBJ2-3; TRBD1 agrees at 7 bases. J lost 1 base, V lost 2 bases, and 6 bases had no gene match. This CDR3 is built from 16 residues. Germline CDR1 and CDR2: MNHNS and SASEGT.